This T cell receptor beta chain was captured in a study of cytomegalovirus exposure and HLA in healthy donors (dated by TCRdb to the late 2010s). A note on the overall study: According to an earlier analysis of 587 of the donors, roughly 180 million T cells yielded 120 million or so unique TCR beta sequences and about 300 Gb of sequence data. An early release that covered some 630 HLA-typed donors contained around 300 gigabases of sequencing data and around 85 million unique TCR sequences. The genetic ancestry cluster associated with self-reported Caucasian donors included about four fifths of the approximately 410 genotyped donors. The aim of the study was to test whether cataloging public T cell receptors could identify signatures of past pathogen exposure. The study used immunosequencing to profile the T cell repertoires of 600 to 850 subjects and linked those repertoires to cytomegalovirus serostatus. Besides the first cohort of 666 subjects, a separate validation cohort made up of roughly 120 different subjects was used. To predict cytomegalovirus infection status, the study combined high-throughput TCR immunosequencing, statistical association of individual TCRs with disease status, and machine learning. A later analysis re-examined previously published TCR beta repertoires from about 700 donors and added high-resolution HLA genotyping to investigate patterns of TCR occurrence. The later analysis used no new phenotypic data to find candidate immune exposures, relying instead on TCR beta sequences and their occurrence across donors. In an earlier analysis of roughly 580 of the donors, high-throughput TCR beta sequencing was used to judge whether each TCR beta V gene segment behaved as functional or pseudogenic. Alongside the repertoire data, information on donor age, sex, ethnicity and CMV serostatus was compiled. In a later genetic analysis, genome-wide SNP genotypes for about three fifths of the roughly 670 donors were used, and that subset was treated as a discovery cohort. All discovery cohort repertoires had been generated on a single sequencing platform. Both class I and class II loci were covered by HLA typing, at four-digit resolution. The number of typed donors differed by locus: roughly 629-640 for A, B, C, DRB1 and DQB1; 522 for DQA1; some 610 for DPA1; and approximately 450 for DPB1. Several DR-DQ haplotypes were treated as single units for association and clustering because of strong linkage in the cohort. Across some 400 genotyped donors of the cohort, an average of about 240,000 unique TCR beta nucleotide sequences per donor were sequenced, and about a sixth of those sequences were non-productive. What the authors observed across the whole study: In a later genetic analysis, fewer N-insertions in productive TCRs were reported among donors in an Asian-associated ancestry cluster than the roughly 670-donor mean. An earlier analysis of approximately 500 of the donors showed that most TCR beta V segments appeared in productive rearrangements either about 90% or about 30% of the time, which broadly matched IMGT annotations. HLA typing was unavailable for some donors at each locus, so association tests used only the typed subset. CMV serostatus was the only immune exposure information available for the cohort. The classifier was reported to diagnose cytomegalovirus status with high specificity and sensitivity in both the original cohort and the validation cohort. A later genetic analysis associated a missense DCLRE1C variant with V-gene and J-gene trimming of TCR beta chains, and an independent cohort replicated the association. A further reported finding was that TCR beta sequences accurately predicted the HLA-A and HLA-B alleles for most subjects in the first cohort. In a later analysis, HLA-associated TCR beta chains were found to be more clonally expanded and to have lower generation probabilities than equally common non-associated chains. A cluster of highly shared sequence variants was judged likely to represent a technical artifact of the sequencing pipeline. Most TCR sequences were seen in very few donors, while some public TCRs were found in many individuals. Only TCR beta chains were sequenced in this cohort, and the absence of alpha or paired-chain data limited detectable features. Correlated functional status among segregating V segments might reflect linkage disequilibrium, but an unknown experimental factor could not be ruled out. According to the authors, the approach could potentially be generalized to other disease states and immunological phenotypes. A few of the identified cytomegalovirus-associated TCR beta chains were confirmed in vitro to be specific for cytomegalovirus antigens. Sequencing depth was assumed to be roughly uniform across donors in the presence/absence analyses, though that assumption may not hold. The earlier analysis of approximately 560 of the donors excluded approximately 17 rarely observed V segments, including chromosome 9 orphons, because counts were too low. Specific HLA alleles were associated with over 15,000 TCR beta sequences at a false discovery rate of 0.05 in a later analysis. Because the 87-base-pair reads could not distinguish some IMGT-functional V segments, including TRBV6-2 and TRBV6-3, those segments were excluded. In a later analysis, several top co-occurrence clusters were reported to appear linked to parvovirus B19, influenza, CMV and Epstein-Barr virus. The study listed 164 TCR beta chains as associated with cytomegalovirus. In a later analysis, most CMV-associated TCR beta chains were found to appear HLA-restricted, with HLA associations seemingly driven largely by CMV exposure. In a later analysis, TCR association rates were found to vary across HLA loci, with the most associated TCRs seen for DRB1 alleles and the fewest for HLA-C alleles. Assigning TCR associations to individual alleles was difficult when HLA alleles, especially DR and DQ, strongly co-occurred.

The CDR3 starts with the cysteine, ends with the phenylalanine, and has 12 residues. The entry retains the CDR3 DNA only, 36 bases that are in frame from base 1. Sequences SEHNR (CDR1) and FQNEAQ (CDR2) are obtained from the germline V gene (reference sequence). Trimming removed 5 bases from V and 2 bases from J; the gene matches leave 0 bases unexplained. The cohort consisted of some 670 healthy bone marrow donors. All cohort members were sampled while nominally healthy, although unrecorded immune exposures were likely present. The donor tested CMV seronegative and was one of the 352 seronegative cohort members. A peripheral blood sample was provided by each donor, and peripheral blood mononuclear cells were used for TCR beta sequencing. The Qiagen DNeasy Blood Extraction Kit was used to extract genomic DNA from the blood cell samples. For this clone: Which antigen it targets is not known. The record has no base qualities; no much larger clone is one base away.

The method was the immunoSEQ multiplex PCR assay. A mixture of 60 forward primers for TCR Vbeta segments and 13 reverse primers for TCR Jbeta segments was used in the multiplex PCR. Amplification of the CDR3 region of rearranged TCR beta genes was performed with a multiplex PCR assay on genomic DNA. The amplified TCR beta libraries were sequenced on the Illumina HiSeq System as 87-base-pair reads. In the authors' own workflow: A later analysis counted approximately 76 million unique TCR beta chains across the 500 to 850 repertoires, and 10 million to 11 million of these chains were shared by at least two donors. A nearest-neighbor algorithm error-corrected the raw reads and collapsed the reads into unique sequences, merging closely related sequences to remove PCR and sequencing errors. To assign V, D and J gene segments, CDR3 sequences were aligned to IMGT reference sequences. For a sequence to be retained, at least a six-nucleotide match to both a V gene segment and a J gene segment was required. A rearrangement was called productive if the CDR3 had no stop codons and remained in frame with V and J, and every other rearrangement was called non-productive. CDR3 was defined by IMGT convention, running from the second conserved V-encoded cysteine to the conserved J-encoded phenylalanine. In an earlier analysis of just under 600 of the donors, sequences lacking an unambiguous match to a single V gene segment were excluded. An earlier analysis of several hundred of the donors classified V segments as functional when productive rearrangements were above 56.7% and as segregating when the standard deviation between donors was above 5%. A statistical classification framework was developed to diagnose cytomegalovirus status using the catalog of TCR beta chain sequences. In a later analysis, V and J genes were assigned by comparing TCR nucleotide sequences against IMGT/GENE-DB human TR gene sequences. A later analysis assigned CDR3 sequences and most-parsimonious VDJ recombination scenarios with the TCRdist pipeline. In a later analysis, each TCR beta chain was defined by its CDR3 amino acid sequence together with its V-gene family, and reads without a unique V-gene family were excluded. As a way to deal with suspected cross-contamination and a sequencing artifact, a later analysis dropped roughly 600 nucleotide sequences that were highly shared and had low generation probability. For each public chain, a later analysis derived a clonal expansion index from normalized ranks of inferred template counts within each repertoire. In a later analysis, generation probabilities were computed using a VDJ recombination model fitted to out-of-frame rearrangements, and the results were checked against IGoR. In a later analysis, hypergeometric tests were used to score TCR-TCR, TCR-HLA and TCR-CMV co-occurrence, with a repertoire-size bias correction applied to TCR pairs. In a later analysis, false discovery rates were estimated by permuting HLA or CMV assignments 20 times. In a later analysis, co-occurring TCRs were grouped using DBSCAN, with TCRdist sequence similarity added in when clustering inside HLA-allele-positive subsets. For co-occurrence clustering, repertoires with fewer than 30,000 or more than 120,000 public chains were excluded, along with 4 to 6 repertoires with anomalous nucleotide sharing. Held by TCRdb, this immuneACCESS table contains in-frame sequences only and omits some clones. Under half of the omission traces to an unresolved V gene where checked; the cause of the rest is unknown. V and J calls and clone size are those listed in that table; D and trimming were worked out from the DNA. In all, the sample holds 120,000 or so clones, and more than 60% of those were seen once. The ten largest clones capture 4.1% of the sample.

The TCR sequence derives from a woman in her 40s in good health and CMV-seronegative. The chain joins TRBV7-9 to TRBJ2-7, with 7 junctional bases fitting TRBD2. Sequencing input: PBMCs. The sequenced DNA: TGTGCCAGCAGCGGGGGGGCCTACGAGCAGTACTTC. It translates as CASSGGAYEQYF.